The present entry profiles one TCR beta chain with its context. This entry belongs to a study of blood T cell repertoires in COVID-19. Overall study context: Whether acute or convalescent, the COVID-19 samples came from the United States, Italy and Spain. The analysed material was cDNA or gDNA that came from T cells, B-cell-depleted T cells, or PBMCs.

The trim removed 3 bases at V and 1 base at J, leaving 5 bases unmatched. Germline V lookup: CDR1 SGDLS, CDR2 YYNGEE. CDR3 length equals 15 residues. Authors' methods: The assay estimated nucleated cells by amplifying reference gene primers. Sequencing used immunoSEQ multiplex PCR; TCRdb keeps in-frame clones, though not all of them. V and J calls and clone size are given by that table; D and trimming were obtained from the DNA. The table includes 90,000 to 100,000 clones, 65% to 85% detected once. The sequencing input was peripheral blood. The receptor was derived from a man between 60 and 75 years old with acute or convalescent COVID-19. This chain joins TRBV9 and TRBJ2-3; 7 nucleotides line up with TRBD2. The CDR3 here is CASSAAGPGTDTQYF. The CDR3, as DNA: TGTGCCAGCAGCGCAGCGGGGCCGGGCACAGATACGCAGTATTTT. The whole variable domain, filled in from reference TRBV9 and TRBJ2-3, reads DSGVTQTPKHLITATGQRVTLRCSPRSGDLSVYWYQQSLDQGLQFLIQYYNGEERAKGNILERFSAQQFPDLHSELNLSSLELGDSALYFCASSAAGPGTDTQYFGPGTRLTVL.